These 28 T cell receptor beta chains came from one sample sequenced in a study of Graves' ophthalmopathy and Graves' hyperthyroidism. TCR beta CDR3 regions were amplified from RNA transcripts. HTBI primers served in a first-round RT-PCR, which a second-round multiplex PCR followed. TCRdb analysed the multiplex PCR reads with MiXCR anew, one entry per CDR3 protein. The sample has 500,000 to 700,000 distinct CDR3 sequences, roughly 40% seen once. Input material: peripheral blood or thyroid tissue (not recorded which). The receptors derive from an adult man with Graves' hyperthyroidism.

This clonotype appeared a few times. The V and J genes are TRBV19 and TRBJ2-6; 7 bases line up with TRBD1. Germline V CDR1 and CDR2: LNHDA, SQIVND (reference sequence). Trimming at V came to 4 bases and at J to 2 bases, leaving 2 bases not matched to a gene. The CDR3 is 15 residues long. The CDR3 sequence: CASSTGGTGANVLTF. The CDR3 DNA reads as TGTGCCAGTAGTACAGGGGGAACTGGGGCCAACGTCCTGACTTTC.

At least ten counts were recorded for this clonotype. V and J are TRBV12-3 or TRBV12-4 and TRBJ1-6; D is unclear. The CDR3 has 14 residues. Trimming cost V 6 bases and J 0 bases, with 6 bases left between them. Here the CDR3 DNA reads TGTGCCAGCAGGGGGAGCTCCTATAATTCACCCCTCCACTTT. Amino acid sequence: CASRGSSYNSPLHF.

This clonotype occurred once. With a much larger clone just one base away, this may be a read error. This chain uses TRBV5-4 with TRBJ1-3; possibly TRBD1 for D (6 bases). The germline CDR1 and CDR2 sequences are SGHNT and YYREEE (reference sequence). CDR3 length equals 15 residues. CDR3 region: CASSLGSGAGNTVYF. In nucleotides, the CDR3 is TGTGCCAGCAGCTTAGGATCAGGGGCTGGAAACACCGTATATTTT.

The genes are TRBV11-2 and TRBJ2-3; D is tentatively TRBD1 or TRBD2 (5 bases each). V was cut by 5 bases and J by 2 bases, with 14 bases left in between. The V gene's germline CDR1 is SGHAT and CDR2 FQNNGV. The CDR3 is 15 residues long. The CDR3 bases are TGTGCCAGCAGCCAAGACGGGGCCCCCACAGATACGCAGTATTTT. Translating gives CASSQDGAPTDTQYF. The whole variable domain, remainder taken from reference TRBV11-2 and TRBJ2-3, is EAGVAQSPRYKIIEKRQSVAFWCNPISGHATLYWYQQILGQGPKLLIQFQNNGVVDDSQLPKDRFSAERLKGVDSTLKIQPAKLEDSAVYLCASSQDGAPTDTQYFGPGTRLTVL.

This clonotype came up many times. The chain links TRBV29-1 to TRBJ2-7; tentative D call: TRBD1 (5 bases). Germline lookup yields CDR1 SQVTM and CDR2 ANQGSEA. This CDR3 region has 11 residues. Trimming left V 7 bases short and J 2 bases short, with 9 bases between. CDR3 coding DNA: TGCAGCGGGACGGACACCTACGAGCAGTACTTC. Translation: CSGTDTYEQYF.

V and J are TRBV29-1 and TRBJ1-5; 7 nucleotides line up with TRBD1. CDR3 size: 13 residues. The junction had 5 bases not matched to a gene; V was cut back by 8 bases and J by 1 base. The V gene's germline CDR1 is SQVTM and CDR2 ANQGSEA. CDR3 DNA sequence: TGCAGCTCGACGGGACAGAGCAATCAGCCCCAGCATTTT. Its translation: CSSTGQSNQPQHF.

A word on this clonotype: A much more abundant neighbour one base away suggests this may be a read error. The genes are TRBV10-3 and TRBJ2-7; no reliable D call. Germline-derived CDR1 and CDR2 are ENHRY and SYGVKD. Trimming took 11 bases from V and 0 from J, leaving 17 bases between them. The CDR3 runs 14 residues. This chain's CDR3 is CACSKAGFSYEQYF. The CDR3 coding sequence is TGTGCCTGCAGTAAAGCCGGGTTCTCCTACGAGCAGTACTTC.

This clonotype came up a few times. The CDR3 sequence is CATSDASDRGNTEAFF. As DNA, the CDR3 is TGTGCCACCAGTGATGCCTCAGACAGGGGGAACACTGAAGCTTTCTTT. The chain has TRBV24-1 and TRBJ1-1; 8 bases are shared with TRBD1. This CDR3 is 16 amino acids long. Germline CDR1 and CDR2: KGHDR and SFDVKD. V gave up 3 bases and J gave up 1 base; unmatched junction bases: 6.

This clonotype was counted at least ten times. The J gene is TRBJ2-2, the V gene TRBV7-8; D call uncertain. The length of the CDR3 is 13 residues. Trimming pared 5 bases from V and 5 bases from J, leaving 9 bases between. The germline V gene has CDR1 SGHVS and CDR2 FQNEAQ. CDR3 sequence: CASSPGPTGELFF. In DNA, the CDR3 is TGTGCCAGCAGCCCAGGACCTACCGGGGAGCTGTTTTTT.

Written as DNA, the CDR3 is TGTGCCAGCAGTTACTACCGCGGGAGGTGGAACACCGGGGAGCTGTTTTTT. It codes for CASSYYRGRWNTGELFF. The rearrangement joins TRBV6-9 to TRBJ2-2, with 8 bases fitting TRBD2. The trim removed 3 bases at V and 1 base at J, leaving 7 bases unmatched. This CDR3 has 17 residues. Germline V lookup: CDR1 MNHGY, CDR2 SVAAGI.

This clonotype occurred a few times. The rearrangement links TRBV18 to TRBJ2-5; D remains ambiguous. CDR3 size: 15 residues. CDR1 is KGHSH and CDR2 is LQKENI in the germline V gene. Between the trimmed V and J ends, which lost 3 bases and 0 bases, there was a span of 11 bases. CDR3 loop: CASSPETDYQETQYF. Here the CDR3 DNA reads TGTGCCAGCTCACCTGAGACGGATTACCAAGAGACCCAGTACTTC.

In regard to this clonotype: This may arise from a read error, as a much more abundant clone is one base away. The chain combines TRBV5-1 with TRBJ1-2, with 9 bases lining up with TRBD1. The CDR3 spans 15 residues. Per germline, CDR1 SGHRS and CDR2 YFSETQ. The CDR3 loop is CPSSAGTGRLYGYTF. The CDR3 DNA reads TGCCCCAGCAGCGCCGGGACAGGGAGATTATATGGCTACACCTTC.

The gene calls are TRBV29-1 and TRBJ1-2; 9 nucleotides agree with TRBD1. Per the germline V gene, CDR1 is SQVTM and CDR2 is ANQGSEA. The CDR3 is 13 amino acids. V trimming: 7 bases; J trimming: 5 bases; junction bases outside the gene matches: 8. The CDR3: CSEGQGTGYGYTF. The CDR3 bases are TGCAGCGAAGGGCAAGGGACAGGGTATGGCTACACCTTC. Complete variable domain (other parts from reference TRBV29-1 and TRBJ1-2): SAVISQKPSRDICQRGTSLTIQCQVDSQVTMMFWYRQQPGQSLTLIATANQGSEATYESGFVIDKFPISRPNLTFSTLTVSNMSPEDSSIYLCSEGQGTGYGYTFGSGTRLTVV.

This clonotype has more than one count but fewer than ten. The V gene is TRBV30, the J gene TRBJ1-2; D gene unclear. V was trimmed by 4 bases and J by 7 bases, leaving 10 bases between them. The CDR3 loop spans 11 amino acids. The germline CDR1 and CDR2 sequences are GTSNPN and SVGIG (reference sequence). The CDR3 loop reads CAWTGGSGYTF. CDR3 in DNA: TGTGCCTGGACGGGAGGAAGTGGCTACACCTTC.

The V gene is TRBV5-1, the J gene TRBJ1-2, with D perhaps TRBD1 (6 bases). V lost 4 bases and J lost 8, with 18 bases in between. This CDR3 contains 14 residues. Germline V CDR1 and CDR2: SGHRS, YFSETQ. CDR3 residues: CASSRTGGTGGYTF. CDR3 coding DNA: TGCGCCAGCAGCAGGACGGGGGGCACTGGGGGCTACACCTTC.

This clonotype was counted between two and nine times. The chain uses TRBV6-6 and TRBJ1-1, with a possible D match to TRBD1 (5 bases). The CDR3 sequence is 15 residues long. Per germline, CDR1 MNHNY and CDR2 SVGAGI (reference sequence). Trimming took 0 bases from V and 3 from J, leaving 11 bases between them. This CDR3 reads CASSYSGEGYTEAFF. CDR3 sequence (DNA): TGTGCCAGCAGTTACTCGGGGGAGGGGTACACTGAAGCTTTCTTT.

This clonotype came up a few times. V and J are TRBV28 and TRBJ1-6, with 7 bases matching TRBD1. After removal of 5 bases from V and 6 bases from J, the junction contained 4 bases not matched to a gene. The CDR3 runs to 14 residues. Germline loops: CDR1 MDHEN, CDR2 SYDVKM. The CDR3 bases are TGTGCCAGCAGTCGGGGACAGCCTAATTCACCCCTCCACTTT. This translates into CASSRGQPNSPLHF. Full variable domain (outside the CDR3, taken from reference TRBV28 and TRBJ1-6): DVKVTQSSRYLVKRTGEKVFLECVQDMDHENMFWYRQDPGLGLRLIYFSYDVKMKEKGDIPEGYSVSREKKERFSLILESASTNQTSMYLCASSRGQPNSPLHFGNGTRLTVT.

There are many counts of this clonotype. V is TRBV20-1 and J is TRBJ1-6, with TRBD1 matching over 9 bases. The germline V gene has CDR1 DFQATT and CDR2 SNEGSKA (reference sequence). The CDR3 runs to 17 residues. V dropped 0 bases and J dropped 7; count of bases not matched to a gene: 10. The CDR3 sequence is CSARDEGQGTGNSPLHF. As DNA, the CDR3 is TGCAGTGCTAGAGATGAGGGACAGGGAACGGGAAATTCACCCCTCCACTTT.

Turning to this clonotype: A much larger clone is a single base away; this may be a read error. The CDR3 is CASSVGGGDEKLFF. In DNA, the CDR3 is TGTGCCAGCAGCGTAGGAGGGGGCGATGAAAAACTGTTTTTT. J is TRBJ1-4 and V is TRBV9; 7 bases fit TRBD1. V gave up 0 bases and J gave up 6 bases; unmatched junction bases: 2. The CDR3 totals 14 residues. Germline V lookup: CDR1 SGDLS, CDR2 YYNGEE.

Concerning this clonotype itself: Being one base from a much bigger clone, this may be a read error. CDR3 in DNA: TGTGCCAGCAGCTTGGTTGGGCAGAGCAGTCAGCCCCAGCATTTT. This encodes CASSLVGQSSQPQHF. The chain carries TRBV5-4 and TRBJ1-5; D unresolved. CDR1 is SGHNT, CDR2 YYREEE, per germline (reference sequence). The CDR3 covers 15 residues.

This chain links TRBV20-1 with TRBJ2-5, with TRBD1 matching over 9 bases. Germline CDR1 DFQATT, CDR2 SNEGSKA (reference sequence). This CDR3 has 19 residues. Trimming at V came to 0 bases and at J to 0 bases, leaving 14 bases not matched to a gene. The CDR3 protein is CSAREEPGQGNLYQETQYF. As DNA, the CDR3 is TGCAGTGCTAGAGAAGAGCCGGGACAGGGAAACTTGTACCAAGAGACCCAGTACTTC.

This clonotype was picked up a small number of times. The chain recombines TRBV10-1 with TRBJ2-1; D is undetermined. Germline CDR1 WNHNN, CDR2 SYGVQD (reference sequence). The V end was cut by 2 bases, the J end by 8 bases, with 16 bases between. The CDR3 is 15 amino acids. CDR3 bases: TGCGCCAGCAGTGAGCGGTCAGTTATCTGGGATGAGCAGTTCTTC. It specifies CASSERSVIWDEQFF.

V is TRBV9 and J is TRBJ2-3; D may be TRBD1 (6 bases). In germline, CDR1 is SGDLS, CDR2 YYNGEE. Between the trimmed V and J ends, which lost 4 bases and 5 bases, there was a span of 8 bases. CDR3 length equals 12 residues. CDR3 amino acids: CASSPGEDTQYF. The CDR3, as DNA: TGTGCCAGCAGCCCAGGGGAAGATACGCAGTATTTT.

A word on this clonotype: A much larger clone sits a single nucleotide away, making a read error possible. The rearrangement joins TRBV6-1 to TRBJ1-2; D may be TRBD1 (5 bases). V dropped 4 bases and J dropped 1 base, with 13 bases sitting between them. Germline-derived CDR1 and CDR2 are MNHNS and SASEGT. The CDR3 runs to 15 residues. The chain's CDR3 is CASSVQDDRNYGYTF. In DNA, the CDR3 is TGTGCCAGCAGTGTACAGGATGATCGTAACTATGGCTACACCTTC.

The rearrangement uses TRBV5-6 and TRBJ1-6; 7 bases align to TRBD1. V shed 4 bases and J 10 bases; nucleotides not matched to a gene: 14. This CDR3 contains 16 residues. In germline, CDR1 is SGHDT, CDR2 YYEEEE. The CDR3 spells CASSPASGIRGSPLHF. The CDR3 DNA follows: TGTGCCAGCAGCCCCGCTAGCGGGATCAGGGGGTCACCCCTCCACTTT.

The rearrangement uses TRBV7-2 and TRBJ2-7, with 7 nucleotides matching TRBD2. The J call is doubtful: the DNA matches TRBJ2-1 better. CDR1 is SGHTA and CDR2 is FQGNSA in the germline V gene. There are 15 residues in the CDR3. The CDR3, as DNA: TGTGCCAGCAGCCCCGCAGCGGGGCTTTACAATGAGCAGTTCTTC. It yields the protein CASSPAAGLYNEQFF.

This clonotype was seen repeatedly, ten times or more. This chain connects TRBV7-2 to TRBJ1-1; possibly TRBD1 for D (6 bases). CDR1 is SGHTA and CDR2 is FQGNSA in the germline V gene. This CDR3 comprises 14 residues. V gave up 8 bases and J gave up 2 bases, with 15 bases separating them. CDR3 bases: TGTGCCAGCGGGCCAGGGGCAGACAACACTGAAGCTTTCTTT. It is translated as CASGPGADNTEAFF.

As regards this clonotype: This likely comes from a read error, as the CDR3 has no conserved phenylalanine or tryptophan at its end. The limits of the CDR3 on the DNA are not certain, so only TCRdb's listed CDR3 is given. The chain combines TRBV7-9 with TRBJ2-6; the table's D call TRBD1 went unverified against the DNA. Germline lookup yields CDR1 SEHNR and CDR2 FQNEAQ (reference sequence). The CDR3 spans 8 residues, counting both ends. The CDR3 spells CASSHAGQ.